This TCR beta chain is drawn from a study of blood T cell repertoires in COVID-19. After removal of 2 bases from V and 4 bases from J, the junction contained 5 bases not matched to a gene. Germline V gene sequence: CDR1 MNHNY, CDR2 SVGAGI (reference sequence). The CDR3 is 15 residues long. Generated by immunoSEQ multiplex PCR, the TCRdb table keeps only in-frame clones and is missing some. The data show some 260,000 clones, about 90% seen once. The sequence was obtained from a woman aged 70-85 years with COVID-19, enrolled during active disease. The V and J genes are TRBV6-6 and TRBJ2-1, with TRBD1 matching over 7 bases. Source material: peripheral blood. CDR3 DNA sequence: TGTGCCAGCAGTTACCGGGACAGCAGTTACAATGAGCAGTTCTTC. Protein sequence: CASSYRDSSYNEQFF.